The 3 T cell receptor beta chains below were found in one sample sequenced in a study of early T cells in non-severe SARS-CoV-2 infection. TCRdb redid the calling of the 5' RACE reads with MiXCR, one entry per CDR3 protein. In the table there are some 57,000 distinct CDR3 sequences, more than 9% of which are singletons. Source material: whole blood. The receptor set was obtained from an adult who was a healthcare worker with PCR-confirmed SARS-CoV-2 infection or an uninfected control (not recorded which).

The table lists this clonotype with many counts. The chain combines TRBV2 with TRBJ2-1, with 9 bases that match TRBD1. V shed 3 bases and J 3 bases; nucleotides not matched to a gene: 6. The CDR3 length is 16 residues. Germline V gene data show CDR1 as SNHLY and CDR2 as FYNNEI. The CDR3 loop is CASSDSTGGYYNEQFF. DNA for the CDR3: TGTGCCAGCAGTGATTCGACAGGGGGGTACTACAATGAGCAGTTCTTC. The variable domain in full, with the rest retrieved from reference TRBV2 and TRBJ2-1, is EPEVTQTPSHQVTQMGQEVILRCVPISNHLYFYWYRQILGQKVEFLVSFYNNEISEKSEIFDDQFSVERPDGSNFTLKIRSTKLEDSAMYFCASSDSTGGYYNEQFFGPGTRLTVL.

The chain recombines TRBV6-5 with TRBJ2-1, with D perhaps being TRBD1 or TRBD2 (6 bases each). The CDR3 has 14 residues. Germline loops: CDR1 MNHEY, CDR2 SVGAGI. V was clipped by 0 bases and J by 8 bases, with 11 bases between them. This CDR3 is CASSYSSGGYEQFF. DNA of the CDR3: TGTGCCAGCAGTTACTCGTCCGGGGGCTATGAGCAGTTCTTC.

This sequence joins TRBV30 and TRBJ1-2, with 7 bases that match TRBD1. V gave up 8 bases and J gave up 6 bases; unmatched junction bases: 6. The CDR3 is 11 amino acids. Per germline, CDR1 GTSNPN and CDR2 SVGIG (reference sequence). CDR3 coding DNA: TGTGCCCTTTGGACAGGAGATGGCTACACCTTC. The encoded protein is CALWTGDGYTF.